The next 14 T cell receptor beta chains were all read from a single sample in a study of T cell repertoires in cytomegalovirus infection. TCRdb passed the reads through MiXCR, listing each CDR3 protein once. Here the sample spans around 630,000 distinct CDR3 sequences, more than 20% being singletons. The source material was CD8+ T cells from PBMCs. The receptors here all came from a human donor in good health (CMV status not recorded). Some clones in this sample may be carry-over from other donors' samples.

This clonotype was observed a single time. A much more abundant neighbour one base away suggests this may be a read error. This chain uses TRBV7-8 with TRBJ2-4, with a tentative D call TRBD1 (5 bases). This CDR3 has 13 residues. Deletions cut 10 bases from V and 3 bases from J, with 13 bases between. Germline loops: CDR1 SGHVS, CDR2 FQNEAQ. The CDR3 protein is CANNQGGKNIQYF. Written as DNA, the CDR3 is TGTGCCAACAACCAGGGTGGCAAAAACATTCAGTACTTC.

The rearrangement links TRBV20-1 to TRBJ2-7, with D possibly being TRBD2 (5 bases). V lost 0 bases and J 1 base, leaving 10 bases between the germline ends. The CDR3 runs to 14 residues. Germline loops: CDR1 DFQATT, CDR2 SNEGSKA (reference sequence). CDR3 in amino acids: CSARDRGNSYEQYF. The DNA of the CDR3 is TGCAGTGCTAGAGATCGGGGTAATTCCTACGAGCAGTACTTC.

This clonotype has just a few counts. This chain joins TRBV4-3 and TRBJ2-5, with 7 bases lining up with TRBD1. CDR1 is LGHNA, CDR2 YSLEER, per germline. The J segment lost 2 bases and the V segment lost 0 bases, leaving 12 bases of the junction unmatched. The CDR3 sequence is 18 residues long. The CDR3 is CASSQDLGTVGIQETQYF. The CDR3 region has the DNA TGCGCCAGCAGCCAAGATCTGGGGACAGTAGGGATACAAGAGACCCAGTACTTC.

The V gene is TRBV9, the J gene TRBJ2-1; tentative D call: TRBD1 (5 bases). This CDR3 contains 13 residues. V lost 0 bases, J lost 6 bases, and 7 bases lay in between. In germline, CDR1 is SGDLS, CDR2 YYNGEE. DNA for the CDR3: TGTGCCAGCAGCGTAGAAGGGGTCAATGAGCAGTTCTTC. Translated: CASSVEGVNEQFF.

In this sample, this clonotype turned up a few times. The J gene is TRBJ1-5, the V gene TRBV19; TRBD1 agrees at 7 bases. The CDR3 has 15 residues. With 3 bases clipped from V and 4 bases from J, the junction kept 6 bases outside the gene matches. Per the germline V gene, CDR1 is LNHDA and CDR2 is SQIVND (reference sequence). Here the CDR3 DNA reads TGTGCCAGTAGTATGGTTAGGGACAGAAATCAGCCCCAGCATTTT. Protein sequence: CASSMVRDRNQPQHF. Looking up the rest from reference TRBV19 and TRBJ1-5 gives the full variable domain: DGGITQSPKYLFRKEGQNVTLSCEQNLNHDAMYWYRQDPGQGLRLIYYSQIVNDFQKGDIAEGYSVSREKKESFPLTVTSAQKNPTAFYLCASSMVRDRNQPQHFGDGTRLSIL.

In this sample, this clonotype turned up a few times. This sequence joins TRBV15 and TRBJ2-1; 9 positions agree with TRBD2. CDR1 is LNHNV and CDR2 is YYDKDF in the germline V gene (reference sequence). The CDR3 consists of 14 residues. Trimming cost V 5 bases and J 7 bases; bases outside gene matches: 6. CDR3 protein: CATSLRGGSNEQFF. The CDR3 DNA reads as TGTGCCACCAGCCTGCGGGGGGGGAGTAATGAGCAGTTCTTC. The entire variable domain, with the rest obtained from reference TRBV15 and TRBJ2-1, is as follows: DAMVIQNPRYQVTQFGKPVTLSCSQTLNHNVMYWYQQKSSQAPKLLFHYYDKDFNNEADTPDNFQSRRPNTSFCFLDIRSPGLGDTAMYLCATSLRGGSNEQFFGPGTRLTVL.

This sequence joins TRBV24-1 and TRBJ2-1; 7 positions agree with TRBD1. CDR1 is KGHDR, CDR2 SFDVKD, per germline. The CDR3 is 15 amino acids. Losses at the gene ends were 6 bases for V and 4 bases for J; bases not matched to a gene: 8. The CDR3 sequence is CATSNRQGPYNEQFF. In nucleotides, the CDR3 is TGTGCCACCAGTAATAGACAGGGACCTTACAATGAGCAGTTCTTC.

This clonotype was recorded at least ten times. The V gene is TRBV7-8, the J gene TRBJ1-5; 9 bases line up with TRBD1. Germline values: CDR1 SGHVS, CDR2 FQNEAQ. The CDR3 is 16 residues long. V gave up 3 bases and J gave up 6 bases; unmatched junction bases: 9. This CDR3 is CASSFKGQGGGQPQHF. CDR3 nucleotide sequence: TGTGCCAGCAGCTTTAAGGGACAGGGAGGGGGTCAGCCCCAGCATTTT.

As to this clonotype: Just one base apart from a much larger clone, this may be a read error. The J gene is TRBJ2-3, the V gene TRBV7-6; D is undetermined. Germline V lookup: CDR1 SGHVS, CDR2 FNYEAQ. The CDR3 is made up of 12 amino acids. The CDR3 coding sequence is TGTGCCAGCAGCTACAACACAGATACGCAGTGTTTT. It yields the protein CASSYNTDTQCF.

This clonotype was counted between two and nine times. The chain combines TRBV20-1 with TRBJ1-1; D is undetermined. Germline CDR1 is DFQATT and CDR2 is SNEGSKA (reference sequence). V was cut by 0 bases and J by 6 bases, with 5 bases left in between. The CDR3 sequence is 11 residues long. CDR3 nucleotide sequence: TGCAGTGCTAGAGAGGGGTCTGAAGCTTTCTTT. It translates to CSAREGSEAFF.

This clonotype was observed a few times. The CDR3 nucleotides read TGTGCCAGCAGCCCGCTAGCGGCCCTAAGGGATACGCAGTATTTT. Translated: CASSPLAALRDTQYF. The chain carries TRBV7-9 and TRBJ2-3, with 7 bases identical to TRBD2. The CDR3 is made up of 15 amino acids. CDR1 is SEHNR and CDR2 is FQNEAQ in the germline V gene (reference sequence). Unmatched junction bases numbered 11, after V lost 5 bases and J lost 6 bases. The variable domain in full, completed from reference TRBV7-9 and TRBJ2-3, reads DTGVSQNPRHKITKRGQNVTFRCDPISEHNRLYWYRQTLGQGPEFLTYFQNEAQLEKSRLLSDRFSAERPKGSFSTLEIQRTEQGDSAMYLCASSPLAALRDTQYFGPGTRLTVL.

This chain uses TRBV18 with TRBJ1-1; no reliable D call. This CDR3 has 15 amino acids. The V end was cut by 6 bases, the J end by 3 bases, with 17 bases between. The germline CDR1 and CDR2 sequences are KGHSH and LQKENI. This chain's CDR3 is CASSWAESVDTEAFF. In DNA, the CDR3 is TGTGCCAGCTCCTGGGCAGAAAGTGTCGACACTGAAGCTTTCTTT.

The sample holds a few counts of this clonotype. The chain is built from TRBV19 and TRBJ1-1, with TRBD1 matching 7 bases. Germline lookup yields CDR1 LNHDA and CDR2 SQIVND (reference sequence). The CDR3 extends over 16 amino acids. Trimming cost V 5 bases and J 5 bases; bases outside gene matches: 14. The CDR3 nucleotides are TGTGCCAGTAGTGTTGACAGGGCGGCGGTAAAGACTGAAGCTTTCTTT. Protein: CASSVDRAAVKTEAFF.

V and J are TRBV7-3 and TRBJ2-5; 8 nucleotides line up with TRBD2. Germline CDR1 and CDR2: SGHTA and FQGTGA. This CDR3 contains 19 residues. With V trimmed by 2 bases and J by 5 bases, 19 bases remained unmatched. The CDR3: CASSLGDSGGHPALETQYF. CDR3 in DNA: TGTGCCAGCAGCTTAGGTGACAGCGGGGGCCATCCCGCCCTTGAGACCCAGTACTTC.